This T cell receptor (beta chain) was documented in a study of blood T cell repertoires in COVID-19. The CDR3 covers 15 residues. The J segment lost 0 bases and the V segment lost 1 base, leaving 0 bases of the junction unmatched. Germline lookup yields CDR1 LGHDT and CDR2 YNNKEL (reference sequence). Produced via immunoSEQ multiplex PCR; TCRdb's table is partial and in-frame only. This sample has about 260,000 clones; 86% occur once, and the top ten carry approximately 9%. The chain carries TRBV3-1 (or the pseudogene TRBV3-2) and TRBJ2-1; 7 nucleotides match TRBD2. The source of this sequence is a man aged 35 to 55 with active or convalescent COVID-19. Sequencing used peripheral blood. CDR3 in DNA: TGTGCCAGCAGCCAAGGGGGGGGCTCCTACAATGAGCAGTTCTTC. As protein: CASSQGGGSYNEQFF.